The rows below give T cell receptor beta chains drawn from one sample of a study of OX40 agonist ivuxolimab in advanced cancers. Assay: immunoSEQ multiplex PCR; the TCRdb copy retains only in-frame clones and omits some. The sample lists about 17,000 clones, 85% to 90% occurring once. The material was CD4+ or CD8+ T cells sorted from blood, obtained in a trial of the OX40 agonist ivuxolimab. The receptors stem from an adult with an advanced solid tumor such as melanoma, head and neck, liver or kidney cancer. CDR3s leave out the opening cysteine and the closing phenylalanine or tryptophan. Fields, in order: V gene, J gene, CDR3 protein.

v_gene: TRBV6-9; j_gene: TRBJ1-5; CDR3aa: ASRQRQGGQPQH
v_gene: TRBV11-1; j_gene: TRBJ2-1; CDR3aa: ASSSAGGTYNEQF
v_gene: TRBV7-3; j_gene: TRBJ2-1; CDR3aa: ASSLNDGGVYNEQF
v_gene: TRBV6-1; j_gene: TRBJ1-4; CDR3aa: ASSGTENEKLF
v_gene: TRBV5-5; j_gene: TRBJ1-2; CDR3aa: ASSLEGTEYGYT
v_gene: TRBV2; j_gene: TRBJ2-1; CDR3aa: ASPLPGGSYNEQF
v_gene: TRBV9; j_gene: TRBJ2-1; CDR3aa: ASSPSGGNYNEQF
v_gene: TRBV19; j_gene: TRBJ1-6; CDR3aa: ASSNREFPYNSPLH
v_gene: TRBV11-2; j_gene: TRBJ2-2; CDR3aa: ASSPGGTNTGELF
v_gene: TRBV23-1; j_gene: TRBJ2-1; CDR3aa: ASSQSGQGAYNEQF
v_gene: TRBV9; j_gene: TRBJ2-7; CDR3aa: ASSQGYEQY
v_gene: TRBV20-1; j_gene: TRBJ1-1; CDR3aa: SASPGGKAF
v_gene: TRBV4-1; j_gene: TRBJ2-3; CDR3aa: ASSHPTSGGRDTQY
v_gene: TRBV11-3; j_gene: .; CDR3aa: ASSLRGARAYEQY
v_gene: TRBV30; j_gene: TRBJ2-5; CDR3aa: AWSVLEETQY
v_gene: TRBV11-3; j_gene: TRBJ1-3; CDR3aa: ASSSPQRDSGNTIY
v_gene: TRBV27; j_gene: TRBJ2-2; CDR3aa: ASSSGGRVAGELF
v_gene: TRBV9; j_gene: TRBJ2-5; CDR3aa: ASSVGGLEQETQY
v_gene: TRBV28; j_gene: TRBJ1-6; CDR3aa: ASGSPGSSYNSPLH
v_gene: TRBV7-9; j_gene: TRBJ1-2; CDR3aa: ASSPRDRNYGYT
v_gene: TRBV4-3; j_gene: TRBJ2-3; CDR3aa: ASSPQATSTDTQY
v_gene: TRBV5-5; j_gene: TRBJ2-7; CDR3aa: ASSFWGDEQY
v_gene: TRBV7-2; j_gene: TRBJ2-7; CDR3aa: ASSSYSGVSYEQY
v_gene: TRBV7-3; j_gene: TRBJ2-4; CDR3aa: ASSTGTSGDIQY
v_gene: TRBV7-9; j_gene: TRBJ2-1; CDR3aa: ASSPATSYNEQF
v_gene: TRBV19; j_gene: TRBJ1-2; CDR3aa: ASSPNPGVYGYT
v_gene: TRBV29-1; j_gene: TRBJ2-7; CDR3aa: SVEEVRDEQY
v_gene: TRBV7-9; j_gene: TRBJ2-7; CDR3aa: ASSLDNDYEQY
v_gene: TRBV28; j_gene: TRBJ1-4; CDR3aa: ASSPATGGSATNEKLF
v_gene: TRBV9; j_gene: TRBJ1-1; CDR3aa: ASSVGGRGLTEAF
v_gene: TRBV29-1; j_gene: TRBJ2-7; CDR3aa: SVVGLAVLPYEQY
v_gene: TRBV4-3; j_gene: TRBJ1-2; CDR3aa: ASSQDPQGPYGYT
v_gene: TRBV19; j_gene: TRBJ1-5; CDR3aa: ASSIVGQYGNQPQH
v_gene: TRBV2; j_gene: TRBJ2-7; CDR3aa: ASSGPGTGSSYEQY
v_gene: TRBV7-6; j_gene: TRBJ2-7; CDR3aa: ASSLDRVSYEQY
v_gene: TRBV9; j_gene: TRBJ2-2; CDR3aa: ASSVPRDRGFTGELF
v_gene: TRBV4-3; j_gene: TRBJ2-7; CDR3aa: ASSQEGGVSYEQY
v_gene: TRBV10-2; j_gene: TRBJ2-1; CDR3aa: ASRDFRGPLNNEQF
v_gene: TRBV15; j_gene: TRBJ2-7; CDR3aa: ATSRDWGRSYEQY
v_gene: TRBV9; j_gene: TRBJ1-3; CDR3aa: ASSVGGFSGNTIY
v_gene: TRBV5-1; j_gene: TRBJ2-3; CDR3aa: ASSLVPNTQY
v_gene: TRBV4-3; j_gene: TRBJ2-1; CDR3aa: ASSQASGGSYNEQF
v_gene: TRBV29-1; j_gene: TRBJ1-1; CDR3aa: SASRATTVMNTEAF
v_gene: TRBV9; j_gene: TRBJ2-3; CDR3aa: ASSVSAGGLTDTQY
v_gene: TRBV7-9; j_gene: TRBJ2-3; CDR3aa: ASSSVRSLPGTDTQY
v_gene: TRBV7-9; j_gene: TRBJ2-7; CDR3aa: ASSLGGLITYEQY